This T cell receptor beta chain came from a study of Graves' ophthalmopathy and Graves' hyperthyroidism. Regarding the study as a whole: Forecasting of ophthalmopathy progression by the model achieved less than 71% sensitivity and more than 72% specificity. Most expanded clonotypes in thyroid above 0.001 frequency also showed up in blood.

The CDR3 covers 15 residues. V dropped 2 bases and J dropped 3; count of bases not matched to a gene: 4. Germline CDR1 SNHLY, CDR2 FYNNEI. Amplified TCR beta CDR3 regions were obtained using RNA transcripts as template. The first-round RT-PCR employed HTBI primers together with the Qiagen OneStep RT-PCR kit. A multiplex PCR was then performed as the second round. TCRdb fed the multiplex PCR reads into MiXCR, producing one record per CDR3 protein. The sample holds around 1,200,000 distinct CDR3 sequences, about two fifths seen once. This clonotype was picked up many times. Antigen: not known. Hyperthyroidism patients were newly diagnosed, under 2 months' duration, aged 18 to 65. Orbital computed tomography and thyroid ultrasound, along with TRAb, serum thyroxine and clinical symptoms, underpinned diagnosis.

The sample was peripheral blood or thyroid tissue (not recorded which). The chain links TRBV2 to TRBJ2-7; TRBD2 matches 10 bases. The TCR was taken from an adult man with Graves' hyperthyroidism. This CDR3 reads CASSESPSGSYEQYF. In DNA form, the CDR3 reads TGTGCCAGCAGTGAATCCCCTAGCGGGAGCTACGAGCAGTACTTC.